The entry below describes one T cell receptor (beta chain). Its antigen specificity is not known. The input lacks base qualities; no much larger clone sits a single base away. TCRbeta CDR3 sequencing was performed on sorted unstimulated T cells and on proliferating T cells recovered from mixed lymphocyte reactions. Fresh whole blood from around 11 HLA-typed healthy donors was used to isolate PBMCs. To map where alloreactive clones came from, CD4+ regulatory T cells in the unstimulated state were FACS-sorted. The CDR3 runs 17 residues from the cysteine to the phenylalanine. The kept DNA is CDR3 alone, 51 bases in frame from the first base. Trimming removed 1 base from V and 4 bases from J; the gene matches leave 8 bases unexplained. In the germline V gene, CDR1 corresponds to KGHSH and CDR2 to LQKENI. This record belongs to a study of siplizumab effects on memory and regulatory T cells (dated 2019 in TCRdb). For the wider study: The study looked at the effect of siplizumab, an anti-CD2 antibody, on alloreactive T-cell subsets in allogeneic mixed lymphocyte reactions made from human PBMCs. What the research found in general, with its limitations: Of the alloreactive CD4+ clones that could be mapped, the Treg-derived share averaged roughly 69% with siplizumab compared with approximately 25% in control reactions. The cumulative frequency of alloreactive sequences that could be traced back to unstimulated CD4+ memory T cells was significantly reduced by siplizumab. Unstimulated naive T cells appeared to be more diverse than memory T cells, and naive cells seemed to make a substantial contribution to the alloresponse. Whether proliferating Tregs from siplizumab cultures were suppressive was not functionally confirmed. Roughly 80-95% of proliferating CD4+ or CD8+ clones could not be assigned a naive or memory phenotype. Because sequences at frequencies below about 10^-5 were poorly captured, only a minor fraction of alloreactive clones could be mapped back to unstimulated subsets.

Libraries were constructed by the immunoSEQ multiplex PCR assay. About 10^5 TCR templates per sample were assayed on the deep sequencing platform. Genomic DNA extracted from sorted T cells was the material used for TCRbeta CDR3 sequencing. As for the authors' bioinformatics: The R programming language was used for clonal analysis of the TCRbeta CDR3 data. Alloreactive CD4+ and CD8+ clones were identified by comparing unstimulated samples to CFSE-low samples taken after the reaction. Regulatory or non-regulatory origin of alloreactive CD4+ clones was assigned by matching sequences to the sorted unstimulated Treg and non-Treg repertoires. The source is immuneACCESS, and TCRdb retained only in-frame sequences with V and J called. Part of the clones is not carried over; for the studies checked, unresolved V genes explain less than half of this, and the remainder is unexplained. That table is the source of V, J and clone size, and D and trimming were worked out from the DNA. This sample gives 60,000 to 70,000 clones in total; 88% of them show up just once. Jointly, the top ten make up 1.5% to 2% of the sample.

The rearrangement combines TRBV18 with TRBJ2-1, and TRBD2 matches 9 of the central bases. The TCR sequence derives from a human donor in good health. The sequenced sample consisted of Tregs sorted from blood. The CDR3 in this case is CASSPQGPGLAYNEQFF. The nucleotide sequence reads TGTGCCAGCTCACCACAAGGTCCGGGACTAGCTTACAATGAGCAGTTCTTC. This CDR3, with the reference TRBV18 and TRBJ2-1 proteins standing in past its ends, gives the full variable domain NAGVMQNPRHLVRRRGQEARLRCSPMKGHSHVYWYRQLPEEGLKFMVYLQKENIIDESGMPKERFSAEFPKEGPSILRIQQVVRGDSAAYFCASSPQGPGLAYNEQFFGPGTRLTVL.